This record covers a single T cell receptor (beta chain). Ages ranged from about 18 to 100 years, with residence in around 24 US areas. These data originate in a study of blood T cell repertoires in COVID-19. Whole-study context: Samples of COVID-19 (acute and convalescent) were obtained from the United States, Italy and Spain.

The table came from immunoSEQ multiplex PCR; TCRdb's copy has only in-frame clones and leaves some out. The table shows 200,000 to 300,000 clones, with about 89% occurring only once. The germline CDR1 and CDR2 sequences are MGHDK and SYGVNS. Trimming cost V 2 bases and J 9 bases; bases outside gene matches: 3. This CDR3 has 14 amino acids. The chain has TRBV25-1 and TRBJ1-5; 11 bases match TRBD1. This clonotype was sampled from a woman in her thirties who had recovered from COVID-19. The sample taken for sequencing was PBMCs or T cells enriched from blood (not recorded which). The DNA of the CDR3 is TGTGCCAGCAGTGAAGGGACAGGGGGGGTGCCCCAGCATTTT. Protein product: CASSEGTGGVPQHF.